These 4 T cell receptor beta chains share one sample of origin, sequenced in a study of cytomegalovirus exposure and HLA in healthy donors. The PCR contained 60 Vbeta and 13 Jbeta primers. Clones were read by immunoSEQ multiplex PCR, and TCRdb kept only the in-frame ones, dropping some. The sample carries some 170,000 clones, 70% to 85% recorded once. Sequencing was done on a sample of PBMCs. Receptors were obtained from a man aged 35-49 years in good health and CMV-seronegative.

The chain couples TRBV4-2 to TRBJ1-5, with D possibly matching TRBD1 (6 bases). V lost 2 bases and J 4 bases, leaving 12 bases between the germline ends. The CDR3 sequence is 15 residues long. Germline V lookup: CDR1 LGHNA, CDR2 YNFKEQ. CDR3 DNA: TGTGCCAGCAGCCAACAGACAGGAGCAAATCAGCCCCAGCATTTT. Translation: CASSQQTGANQPQHF.

The CDR3 spells CASTPRGMGQETQYF. In DNA, the CDR3 is TGTGCCAGCACCCCAAGAGGTATGGGGCAGGAGACCCAGTACTTC. The V gene is TRBV7-9, the J gene TRBJ2-5, with a tentative D call TRBD1 (5 bases). This CDR3 contains 15 residues. Per the germline V gene, CDR1 is SEHNR and CDR2 is FQNEAQ (reference sequence). The V gene lost 7 bases and the J gene lost 5 bases, with 20 bases spanning the gap.

This chain connects TRBV29-1 to TRBJ1-2; 10 positions match TRBD1. The CDR3 runs 12 residues. Germline CDR1 SQVTM, CDR2 ANQGSEA. The V segment lost 7 bases and the J segment 6 bases; nucleotides outside the gene matches: 5. The CDR3 spells CSADRGMDGYTF. CDR3 coding DNA: TGCAGCGCGGACAGGGGGATGGATGGCTACACCTTC. Variable domain in full (rest from reference TRBV29-1 and TRBJ1-2): SAVISQKPSRDICQRGTSLTIQCQVDSQVTMMFWYRQQPGQSLTLIATANQGSEATYESGFVIDKFPISRPNLTFSTLTVSNMSPEDSSIYLCSADRGMDGYTFGSGTRLTVV.

The V gene is TRBV5-6, the J gene TRBJ2-4, with TRBD2 matching 11 bases. V trimming: 2 bases; J trimming: 10 bases; junction bases outside the gene matches: 5. Germline CDR1 SGHDT, CDR2 YYEEEE. This CDR3 has 14 residues. The CDR3 nucleotides read TGTGCCAGCAGCTTTAGCGGGGGGGACGGGATTCAGTACTTC. Translation gives CASSFSGGDGIQYF. Combining the CDR3 with reference TRBV5-6 and TRBJ2-4 gives the whole variable domain DAGVTQSPTHLIKTRGQQVTLRCSPKSGHDTVSWYQQALGQGPQFIFQYYEEEERQRGNFPDRFSGHQFPNYSSELNVNALLLGDSALYLCASSFSGGDGIQYFGAGTRLSVL.